This is a list of T cell receptor beta chains from one sample in a study of blood T cell repertoires in COVID-19. Data came from immunoSEQ multiplex PCR; TCRdb stores just in-frame clones and leaves some out. The sample has 90,000 to 140,000 clones, 81% seen once. The specimen was peripheral blood. These receptors all stem from a man older than 75 with acute or convalescent COVID-19. CDR3s include the opening cysteine and the closing phenylalanine or tryptophan. A D gene is named only where the DNA matches it firmly. Size values are once, few and many counts, or a class for expanded clones, and some rows have none.

D,J,V,size,CDR3,DNA
TRBD1,TRBJ2-7,TRBV18,NA,CASSPDRGRYEQYF,TGTGCCAGCTCACCGGACAGGGGGCGATACGAGCAGTACTTC
NA,TRBJ2-7,TRBV2,once,CASRAGLPSYEQYF,TGTGCCAGCAGGGCTGGACTACCCTCCTACGAGCAGTACTTC
TRBD1,TRBJ2-3,TRBV2,NA,CASRKTGSGTDTQYF,TGTGCCAGCAGGAAGACAGGGAGCGGCACAGATACGCAGTATTTT
TRBD1,TRBJ1-1,TRBV19,NA,CASSMWRTGGSKQAFF,TGTGCCAGTAGTATGTGGAGAACAGGGGGCAGCAAGCAAGCTTTCTTT
TRBD2,TRBJ2-1,TRBV28,NA,CASRSGSSYNEQFF,TGTGCCAGCAGGAGCGGGAGCTCCTACAATGAGCAGTTCTTC
NA,TRBJ2-2,TRBV7-3,NA,CASSAGLPSANTGELFF,TGTGCCAGCAGCGCCGGACTGCCTTCGGCGAACACCGGGGAGCTGTTTTTT
TRBD1,TRBJ1-1,TRBV3-1/TRBV3-2,NA,CASSQRDRGFAFF,TGTGCCAGCAGCCAGAGGGACAGGGGGTTTGCTTTCTTT
NA,TRBJ1-4,TRBV7-2,NA,CASSLGRPRGTNEKLFF,TGTGCCAGCAGCCTGGGACGGCCTAGGGGGACTAATGAAAAACTGTTTTTT
TRBD2,TRBJ2-1,TRBV30,NA,CAWSGRGSGRAGEQFF,TGTGCCTGGAGTGGCCGAGGGAGCGGGAGGGCCGGGGAGCAGTTCTTC
NA,TRBJ1-5,TRBV28,NA,CASSLGGMGNQPQHF,TGTGCCAGCAGTTTAGGGGGGATGGGGAATCAGCCCCAGCATTTT
NA,TRBJ2-7,TRBV19,NA,CASSLVGQGSEQYF,TGTGCCAGCTCCCTGGTGGGGCAGGGAAGCGAGCAGTACTTC
NA,TRBJ2-7,TRBV11-2,NA,CASSLRREAEQYF,TGTGCCAGCAGCTTAAGGAGGGAGGCCGAGCAGTACTTC
NA,TRBJ1-2,TRBV28,once,CASSSTDSYGYTF,TGTGCCAGCAGTTCGACAGATTCCTATGGCTACACCTTC
NA,TRBJ2-7,TRBV5-5,few,CASSLTDLGGEQYF,TGTGCCAGCAGCTTGACGGACCTGGGAGGCGAGCAGTACTTC
NA,TRBJ1-1,TRBV10-3,NA,CAIRREVGTEAFF,TGTGCCATCAGGCGGGAAGTGGGCACTGAAGCTTTCTTT